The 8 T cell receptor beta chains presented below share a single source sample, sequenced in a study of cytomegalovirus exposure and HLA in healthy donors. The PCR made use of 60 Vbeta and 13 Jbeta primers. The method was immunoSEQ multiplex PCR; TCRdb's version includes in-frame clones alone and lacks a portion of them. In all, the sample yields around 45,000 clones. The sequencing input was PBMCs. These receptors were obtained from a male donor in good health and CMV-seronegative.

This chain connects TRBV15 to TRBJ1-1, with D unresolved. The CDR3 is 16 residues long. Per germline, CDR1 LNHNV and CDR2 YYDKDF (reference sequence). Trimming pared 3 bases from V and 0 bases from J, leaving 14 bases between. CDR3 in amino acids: CATSRGGYPMNTEAFF. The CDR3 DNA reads TGTGCCACCAGCAGGGGAGGGTACCCTATGAACACTGAAGCTTTCTTT.

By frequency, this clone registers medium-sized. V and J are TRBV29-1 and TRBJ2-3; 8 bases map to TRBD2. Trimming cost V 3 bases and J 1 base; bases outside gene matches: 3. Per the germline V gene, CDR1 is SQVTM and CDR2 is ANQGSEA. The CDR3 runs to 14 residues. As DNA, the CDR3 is TGCAGCGTTGATAGCGGGGACCGCACAGATACGCAGTATTTT. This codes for CSVDSGDRTDTQYF.

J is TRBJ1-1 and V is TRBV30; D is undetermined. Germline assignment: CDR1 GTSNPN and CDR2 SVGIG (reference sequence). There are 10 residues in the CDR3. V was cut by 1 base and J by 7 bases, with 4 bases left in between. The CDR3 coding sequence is TGTGCCTGGAGTGATTATGAAGCTTTCTTT. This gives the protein CAWSDYEAFF.

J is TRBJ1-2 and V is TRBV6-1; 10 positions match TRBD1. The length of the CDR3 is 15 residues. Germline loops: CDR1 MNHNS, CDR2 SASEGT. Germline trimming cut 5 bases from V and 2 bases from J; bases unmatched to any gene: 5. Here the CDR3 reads CASSFRDRGNYGYTF. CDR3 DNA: TGTGCCAGCAGTTTCCGGGACAGGGGAAACTATGGCTACACCTTC.

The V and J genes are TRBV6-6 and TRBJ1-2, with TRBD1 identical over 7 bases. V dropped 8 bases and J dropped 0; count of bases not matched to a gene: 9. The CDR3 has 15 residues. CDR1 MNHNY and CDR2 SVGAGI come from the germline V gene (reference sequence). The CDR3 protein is CASLTGRPPNYGYTF. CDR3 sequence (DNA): TGTGCCAGCTTGACAGGGCGTCCACCTAACTATGGCTACACCTTC.

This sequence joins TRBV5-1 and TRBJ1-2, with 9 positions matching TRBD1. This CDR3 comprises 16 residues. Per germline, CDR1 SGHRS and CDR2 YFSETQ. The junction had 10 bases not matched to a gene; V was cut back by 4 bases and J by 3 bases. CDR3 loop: CASSPGQGSFDYGYTF. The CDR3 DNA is TGCGCCAGCAGCCCGGGACAGGGCAGTTTTGACTATGGCTACACCTTC.

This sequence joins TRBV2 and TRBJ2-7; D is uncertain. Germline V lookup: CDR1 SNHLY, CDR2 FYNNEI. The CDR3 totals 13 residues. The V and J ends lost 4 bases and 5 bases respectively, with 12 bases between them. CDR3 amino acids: CASSGAGSHEQYF. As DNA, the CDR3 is TGTGCCAGCAGTGGGGCAGGCTCGCACGAGCAGTACTTC.

As DNA, the CDR3 is TGTGCCACCAGCAGAGCCTCGACAGGGAACTATGGCTACACCTTC. It codes for CATSRASTGNYGYTF. The chain links TRBV15 to TRBJ1-2; TRBD1 agrees at 7 bases. The CDR3 sequence is 15 residues long. Germline assignment: CDR1 LNHNV and CDR2 YYDKDF (reference sequence). The ends lost 1 base at V and 2 bases at J; junction bases unmatched: 4. The full variable domain, rest sourced from reference TRBV15 and TRBJ1-2, is DAMVIQNPRYQVTQFGKPVTLSCSQTLNHNVMYWYQQKSSQAPKLLFHYYDKDFNNEADTPDNFQSRRPNTSFCFLDIRSPGLGDTAMYLCATSRASTGNYGYTFGSGTRLTVV.